This T cell receptor (beta chain) was captured by sequencing in a study of T cells after yellow fever vaccination. Points from the study as a whole: The CD4 and CD8 compartments had a small share of their clonotypes in common. The study noted that FACS-sorted repertoires could contain abundant clonotypes contaminating from the bulk population.

After removal of 3 bases from V and 7 bases from J, the junction contained 13 bases not matched to a gene. There are 17 residues in the CDR3. In germline, CDR1 is LGHNA, CDR2 YSLEER. For this clonotype: Its target is not known.

Template-switching 5'RACE yielded the TCR cDNA; a universal primer site and UMIs were added in the process. TCRdb analysed the 5' RACE reads with MiXCR anew, one entry per CDR3 protein. The table has around 350,000 distinct CDR3 sequences, roughly 10% seen once; the top ten hold about 17%. The starting material was PBMCs, obtained on the day of the first yellow fever vaccination. The clonotype comes from a man aged 18 to 30 who received the YFV17D yellow fever vaccine. The chain combines TRBV4-3 with TRBJ2-1; 9 bases line up with TRBD2. CDR3 residues: CASSQFASGAGGNEQFF. CDR3 DNA: TGCGCCAGCAGCCAGTTCGCTAGCGGGGCGGGGGGGAATGAGCAGTTCTTC.